The 5 T cell receptor beta chains given below trace back to one sample, sequenced in a study of Graves' ophthalmopathy and Graves' hyperthyroidism. Scientists amplified the TCR beta CDR3 regions from RNA transcripts. First-round RT-PCR relied on HTBI primers, and a second-round multiplex PCR came next. TCRdb itself ran the multiplex PCR reads through MiXCR, one entry per CDR3 protein. The sample has almost 750,000 distinct CDR3 sequences; about 44% are singletons. Sequencing used peripheral blood. The receptor set was obtained from an adult man with Graves' ophthalmopathy.

The V call is TRBV25-1, the J call TRBJ2-2; 7 bases map to TRBD1. The CDR3 sequence is 15 residues long. Trimming at V came to 8 bases and at J to 1 base, leaving 7 bases not matched to a gene. Germline V gene sequence: CDR1 MGHDK, CDR2 SYGVNS. CDR3 in DNA: TGTGCCAGCTTGGATCGACAGGGGAACACCGGGGAGCTGTTTTTT. It encodes CASLDRQGNTGELFF.

The chain combines TRBV18 with TRBJ1-6; no clear D. V gave up 3 bases and J gave up 13 bases, with 13 bases separating them. The CDR3 extends over 13 amino acids. Germline CDR1 and CDR2: KGHSH and LQKENI. CDR3 sequence: CASSPGQLLPLHF. CDR3 coding DNA: TGTGCCAGCTCACCGGGCCAGTTGTTGCCCCTCCACTTT.

On this clonotype itself: Germline and junction disagree at one end, which may indicate a read error. This sequence joins TRBV25-1 and TRBJ2-7; tentative D call: TRBD2 (5 bases). Germline V gives CDR1 MGHDK, CDR2 SYGVNS. The CDR3 spans 15 residues. CDR3 loop: CASTRGSANTGELYF. The CDR3 coding sequence is TGTGCCAGCACCCGAGGGAGTGCCAACACCGGGGAGCTGTACTTC.

This clonotype was recorded once. The CDR3 nucleotides are TGTACCAGCAGCTTAGGTTCTAGCGGGAGGCCTACCTCCTACGAGCAGTACTTC. It encodes CTSSLGSSGRPTSYEQYF. The J gene is TRBJ2-7, the V gene TRBV7-2; 11 bases are shared with TRBD2. Germline values: CDR1 SGHTA, CDR2 FQGNSA. V gave up 1 base and J gave up 0 bases; unmatched junction bases: 8. The CDR3 contains 18 residues.

The chain uses TRBV2 and TRBJ2-7; 11 bases line up with TRBD1. This CDR3 is built from 14 residues. Germline-derived CDR1 and CDR2 are SNHLY and FYNNEI. Trimming at V came to 8 bases and at J to 4 bases, leaving 7 bases not matched to a gene. CDR3 residues: CASGRDRGSYEQYF. The CDR3 DNA reads as TGTGCCAGCGGTAGGGACAGGGGGTCTTACGAGCAGTACTTC. Variable domain in full (rest from reference TRBV2 and TRBJ2-7): EPEVTQTPSHQVTQMGQEVILRCVPISNHLYFYWYRQILGQKVEFLVSFYNNEISEKSEIFDDQFSVERPDGSNFTLKIRSTKLEDSAMYFCASGRDRGSYEQYFGPGTRLTVT.